This T cell receptor (beta chain) was found in a study of blood T cells in healthy people across ages. Study at large: About one barcoded beta molecule per two T cells was captured by template switching.

Through a sample-barcoded 5' primer and a J-beta primer mix, a second PCR was run for 7 to 11 cycles. The template-switch adaptor was a 5' adaptor with 12 random nucleotides. It tagged each cDNA molecule. TCRdb called the 5' RACE reads again in MiXCR, with one record for every CDR3 protein. This sample has 850,000 to 1,000,000 distinct CDR3 sequences, with 45% to 50% found just once. Trimming cost V 1 base and J 0 bases; bases outside gene matches: 1. The germline gives CDR1 SGHTA, CDR2 FQGNSA. The CDR3 totals 15 residues. This clonotype was seen at least ten times. Its antigen remains unknown. Findings and caveats of the study: The percentage of naive T cells correlated strongly with TCR beta diversity.

Material for sequencing was blood. This sequence joins TRBV7-2 and TRBJ2-3; TRBD1 matches at 7 bases. The TCR originated in a man aged 25-40 years in good health. Here the CDR3 reads CASSLVGQSTDTQYF. CDR3 DNA sequence: TGTGCCAGCAGCTTAGTGGGACAGAGCACAGATACGCAGTATTTT.